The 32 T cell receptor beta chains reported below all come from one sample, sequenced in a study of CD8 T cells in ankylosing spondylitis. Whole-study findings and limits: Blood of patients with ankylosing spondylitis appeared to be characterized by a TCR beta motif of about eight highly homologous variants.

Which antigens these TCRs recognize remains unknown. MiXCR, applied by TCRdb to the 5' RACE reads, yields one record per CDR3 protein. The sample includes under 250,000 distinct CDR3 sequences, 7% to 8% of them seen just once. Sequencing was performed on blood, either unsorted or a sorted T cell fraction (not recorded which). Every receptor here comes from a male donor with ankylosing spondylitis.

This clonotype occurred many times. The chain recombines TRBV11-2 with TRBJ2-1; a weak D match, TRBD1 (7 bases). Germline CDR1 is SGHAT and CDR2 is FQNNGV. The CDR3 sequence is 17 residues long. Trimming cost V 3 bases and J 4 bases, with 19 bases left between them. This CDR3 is CASSFRQGGRGYNEQFF. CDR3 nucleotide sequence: TGTGCCAGCAGCTTTAGACAGGGAGGTAGGGGATACAATGAGCAGTTCTTC.

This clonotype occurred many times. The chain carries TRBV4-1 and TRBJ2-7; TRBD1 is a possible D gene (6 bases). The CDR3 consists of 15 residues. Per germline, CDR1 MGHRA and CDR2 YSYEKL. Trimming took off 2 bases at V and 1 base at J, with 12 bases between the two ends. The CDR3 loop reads CASSQRIQGSYEQYF. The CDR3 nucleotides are TGCGCCAGCAGCCAACGGATACAGGGTTCCTACGAGCAGTACTTC.

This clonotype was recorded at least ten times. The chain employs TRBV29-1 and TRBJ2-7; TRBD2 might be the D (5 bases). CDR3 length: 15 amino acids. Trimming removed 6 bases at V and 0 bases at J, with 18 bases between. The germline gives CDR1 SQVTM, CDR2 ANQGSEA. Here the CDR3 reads CSVVIVGIPSYEQYF. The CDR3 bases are TGCAGCGTGGTGATTGTCGGGATTCCCTCCTACGAGCAGTACTTC.

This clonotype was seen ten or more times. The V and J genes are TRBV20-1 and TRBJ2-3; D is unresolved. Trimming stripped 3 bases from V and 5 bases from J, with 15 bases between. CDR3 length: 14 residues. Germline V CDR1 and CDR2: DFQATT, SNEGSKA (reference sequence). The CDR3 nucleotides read TGCAGTGCTAGGCGTACCGGTTGGGTAGATACGCAGTATTTT. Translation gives CSARRTGWVDTQYF.

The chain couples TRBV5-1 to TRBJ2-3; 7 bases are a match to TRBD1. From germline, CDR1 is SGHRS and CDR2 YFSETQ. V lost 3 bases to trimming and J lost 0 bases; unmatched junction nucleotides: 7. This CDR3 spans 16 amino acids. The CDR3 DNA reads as TGCGCCAGCAGCTCCCGGACAGGACTTAGCACAGATACGCAGTATTTT. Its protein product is CASSSRTGLSTDTQYF.

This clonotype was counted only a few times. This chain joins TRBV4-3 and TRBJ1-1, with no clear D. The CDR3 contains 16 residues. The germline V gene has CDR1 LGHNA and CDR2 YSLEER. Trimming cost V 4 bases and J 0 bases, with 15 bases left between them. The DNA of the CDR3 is TGCGCCAGCAGCCTCGTACCTGAAGCTATGAACACTGAAGCTTTCTTT. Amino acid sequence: CASSLVPEAMNTEAFF.

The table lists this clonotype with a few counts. The chain's CDR3 is CASSHETGVYEQYF. The CDR3 DNA follows: TGCGCCAGCAGCCATGAGACAGGAGTTTACGAGCAGTACTTC. The chain recombines TRBV4-3 with TRBJ2-7; D possibly corresponds to TRBD1 (6 bases). CDR3 length equals 14 residues. Trimming removed 3 bases from V and 4 bases from J, with 13 bases in between. Per the germline V gene, CDR1 is LGHNA and CDR2 is YSLEER.

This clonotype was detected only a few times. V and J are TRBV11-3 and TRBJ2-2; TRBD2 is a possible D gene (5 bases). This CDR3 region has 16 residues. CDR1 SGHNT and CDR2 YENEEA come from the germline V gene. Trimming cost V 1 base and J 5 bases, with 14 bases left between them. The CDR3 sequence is CASSLVPAEATGELFF. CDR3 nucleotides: TGTGCCAGCAGCTTAGTTCCAGCGGAGGCTACCGGGGAGCTGTTTTTT.

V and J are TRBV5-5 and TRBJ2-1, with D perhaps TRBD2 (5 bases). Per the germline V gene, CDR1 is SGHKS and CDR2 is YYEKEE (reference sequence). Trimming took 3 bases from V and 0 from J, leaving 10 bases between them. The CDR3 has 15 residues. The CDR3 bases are TGTGCCAGCAGCTCCAGCGGTCGCTCCTACAATGAGCAGTTCTTC. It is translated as CASSSSGRSYNEQFF. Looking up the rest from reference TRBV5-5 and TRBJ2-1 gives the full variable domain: DAGVTQSPTHLIKTRGQQVTLRCSPISGHKSVSWYQQVLGQGPQFIFQYYEKEERGRGNFPDRFSARQFPNYSSELNVNALLLGDSALYLCASSSSGRSYNEQFFGPGTRLTVL.

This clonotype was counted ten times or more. Written as DNA, the CDR3 is TGTGCCAGCAGTTACCGGGACAGGGCCATTGGACGCTATGGCTACACCTTC. It is translated as CASSYRDRAIGRYGYTF. The chain recombines TRBV6-2 or TRBV6-3 with TRBJ1-2; TRBD1 aligns across 9 bases. Germline V gives CDR1 MNHEY, CDR2 SVGEGT. Losses at the gene ends were 2 bases for V and 4 bases for J; bases not matched to a gene: 11. The CDR3 covers 17 residues.

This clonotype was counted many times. This chain's CDR3 is CASRQGFLYGYTF. In nucleotides, the CDR3 is TGTGCCAGCCGACAGGGGTTCCTCTATGGCTACACCTTC. The rearrangement uses TRBV7-9 and TRBJ1-2; the match to TRBD1 covers 8 bases. After removal of 8 bases from V and 4 bases from J, the junction contained 6 bases not matched to a gene. There are 13 residues in the CDR3. Germline V gene lookup returns CDR1 SEHNR and CDR2 FQNEAQ (reference sequence).

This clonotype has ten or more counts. The CDR3 protein is CATSTPEQVTKIPGNTIYF. Here the CDR3 DNA reads TGTGCCACCAGCACACCAGAACAGGTTACGAAGATTCCTGGAAACACCATATATTTT. The chain joins TRBV15 to TRBJ1-3; D perhaps matches TRBD1 (5 bases). V was cut by 4 bases and J by 2 bases, with 24 bases left in between. The CDR3 covers 19 residues. CDR1 and CDR2 (germline): LNHNV, YYDKDF (reference sequence).

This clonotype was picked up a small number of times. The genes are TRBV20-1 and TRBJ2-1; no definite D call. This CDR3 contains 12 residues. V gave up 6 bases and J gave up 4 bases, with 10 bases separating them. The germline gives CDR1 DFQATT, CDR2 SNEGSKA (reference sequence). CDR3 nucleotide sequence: TGCAGTGCCGTGGACCGATACAATGAGCAGTTCTTC. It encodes CSAVDRYNEQFF.

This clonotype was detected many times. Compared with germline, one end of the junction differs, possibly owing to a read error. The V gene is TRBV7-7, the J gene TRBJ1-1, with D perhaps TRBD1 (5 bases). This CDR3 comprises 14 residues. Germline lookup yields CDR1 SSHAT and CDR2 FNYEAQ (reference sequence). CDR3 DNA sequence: TGTGCTAGCAGCCCCGACAGCCCGAACACTGAAGCTTTCTTT. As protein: CASSPDSPNTEAFF.

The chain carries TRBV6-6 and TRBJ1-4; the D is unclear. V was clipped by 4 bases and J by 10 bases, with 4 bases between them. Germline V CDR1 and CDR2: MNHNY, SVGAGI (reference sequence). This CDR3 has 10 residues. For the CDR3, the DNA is TGTGCCAGCAGTTTTGGAAAACTGTTTTTT. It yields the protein CASSFGKLFF.

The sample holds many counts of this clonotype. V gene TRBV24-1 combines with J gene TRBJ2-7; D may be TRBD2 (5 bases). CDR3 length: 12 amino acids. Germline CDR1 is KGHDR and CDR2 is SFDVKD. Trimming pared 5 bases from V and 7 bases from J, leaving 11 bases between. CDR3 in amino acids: CATSGPRGEQYF. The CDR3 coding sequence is TGTGCCACCAGTGGGCCTCGAGGGGAGCAGTACTTC.

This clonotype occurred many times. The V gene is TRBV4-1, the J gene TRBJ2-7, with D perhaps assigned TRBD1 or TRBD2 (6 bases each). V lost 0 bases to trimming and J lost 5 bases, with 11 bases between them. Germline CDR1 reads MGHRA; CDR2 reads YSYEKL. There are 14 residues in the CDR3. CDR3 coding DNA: TGCGCCAGCAGCCAAGAAGGGGGGCGGCACGAGCAGTACTTC. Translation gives CASSQEGGRHEQYF.

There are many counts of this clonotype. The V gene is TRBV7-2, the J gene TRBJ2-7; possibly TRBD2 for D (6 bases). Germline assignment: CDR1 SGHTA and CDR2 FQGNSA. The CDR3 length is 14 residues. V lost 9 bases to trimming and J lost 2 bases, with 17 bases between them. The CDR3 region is CASTPDYRAYEQYF. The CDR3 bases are TGTGCCAGTACCCCGGACTACCGAGCCTACGAGCAGTACTTC.

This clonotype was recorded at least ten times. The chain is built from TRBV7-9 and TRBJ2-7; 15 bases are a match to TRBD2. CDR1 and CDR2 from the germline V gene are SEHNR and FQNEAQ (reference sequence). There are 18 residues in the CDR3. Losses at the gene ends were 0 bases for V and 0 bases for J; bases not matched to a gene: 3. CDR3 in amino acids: CASSLAGLAGGSSYEQYF. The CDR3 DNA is TGTGCCAGCAGCTTAGCGGGACTAGCGGGAGGTAGCTCCTACGAGCAGTACTTC.

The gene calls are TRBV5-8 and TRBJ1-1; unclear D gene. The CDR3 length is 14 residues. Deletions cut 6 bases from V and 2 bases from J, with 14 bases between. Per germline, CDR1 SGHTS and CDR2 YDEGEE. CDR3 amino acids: CASTPGDQNTEAFF. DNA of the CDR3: TGTGCCAGCACCCCAGGAGACCAAAACACTGAAGCTTTCTTT. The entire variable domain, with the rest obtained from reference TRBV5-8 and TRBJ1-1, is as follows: EAGVTQSPTHLIKTRGQQATLRCSPISGHTSVYWYQQALGLGLQFLLWYDEGEERNRGNFPPRFSGRQFPNYSSELNVNALELEDSALYLCASTPGDQNTEAFFGQGTRLTVV.

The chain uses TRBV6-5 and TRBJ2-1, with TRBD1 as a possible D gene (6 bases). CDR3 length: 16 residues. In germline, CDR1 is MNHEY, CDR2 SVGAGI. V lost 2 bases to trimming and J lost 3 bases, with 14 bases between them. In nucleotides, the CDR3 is TGTGCCAGCAGTTACGCCTCAGGGGCTATCTACAATGAGCAGTTCTTC. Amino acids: CASSYASGAIYNEQFF.

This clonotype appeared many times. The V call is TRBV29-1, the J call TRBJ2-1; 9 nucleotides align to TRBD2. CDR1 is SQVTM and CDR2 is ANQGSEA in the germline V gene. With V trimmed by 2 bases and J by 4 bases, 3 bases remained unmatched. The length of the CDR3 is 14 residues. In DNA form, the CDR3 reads TGCAGCGTTGAACGGCGGGAGGGGTACAATGAGCAGTTCTTC. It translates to CSVERREGYNEQFF.

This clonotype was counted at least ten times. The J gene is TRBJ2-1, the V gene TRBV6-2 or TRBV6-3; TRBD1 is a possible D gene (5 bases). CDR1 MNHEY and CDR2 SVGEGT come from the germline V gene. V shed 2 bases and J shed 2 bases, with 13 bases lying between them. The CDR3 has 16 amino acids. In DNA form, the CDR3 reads TGTGCCAGCAGTTACAGGGGTCTAGGGCCCTACAATGAGCAGTTCTTC. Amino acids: CASSYRGLGPYNEQFF.

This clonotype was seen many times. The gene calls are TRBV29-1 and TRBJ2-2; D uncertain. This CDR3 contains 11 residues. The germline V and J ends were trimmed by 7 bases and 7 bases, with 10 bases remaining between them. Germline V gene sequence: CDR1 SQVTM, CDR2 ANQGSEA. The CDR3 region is CSAYDGGELFF. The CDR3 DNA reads TGCAGCGCTTATGATGGCGGGGAGCTGTTTTTT.

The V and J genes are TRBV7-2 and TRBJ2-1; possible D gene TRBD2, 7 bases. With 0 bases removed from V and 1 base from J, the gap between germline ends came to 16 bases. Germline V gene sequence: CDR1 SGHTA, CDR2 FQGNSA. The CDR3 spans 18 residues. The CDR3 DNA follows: TGTGCCAGCAGCTTAGCGCGGGCGGGGGCGGGTTCCTACAATGAGCAGTTCTTC. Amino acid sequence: CASSLARAGAGSYNEQFF.

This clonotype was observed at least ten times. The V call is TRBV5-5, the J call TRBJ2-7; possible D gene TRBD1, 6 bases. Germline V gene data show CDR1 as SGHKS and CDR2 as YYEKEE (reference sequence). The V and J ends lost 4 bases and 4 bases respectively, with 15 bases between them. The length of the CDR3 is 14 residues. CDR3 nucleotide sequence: TGTGCCAGCAGCCGGGGCCCCCAGGGGTACGAGCAGTACTTC. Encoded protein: CASSRGPQGYEQYF. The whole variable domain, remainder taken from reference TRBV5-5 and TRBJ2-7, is DAGVTQSPTHLIKTRGQQVTLRCSPISGHKSVSWYQQVLGQGPQFIFQYYEKEERGRGNFPDRFSARQFPNYSSELNVNALLLGDSALYLCASSRGPQGYEQYFGPGTRLTVT.

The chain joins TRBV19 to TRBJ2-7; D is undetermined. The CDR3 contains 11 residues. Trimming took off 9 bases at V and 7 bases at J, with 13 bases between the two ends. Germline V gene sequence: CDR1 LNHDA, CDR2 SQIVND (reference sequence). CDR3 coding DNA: TGTGCCAGCTTGGCAGGTGGAGAGCAGTACTTC. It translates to CASLAGGEQYF.

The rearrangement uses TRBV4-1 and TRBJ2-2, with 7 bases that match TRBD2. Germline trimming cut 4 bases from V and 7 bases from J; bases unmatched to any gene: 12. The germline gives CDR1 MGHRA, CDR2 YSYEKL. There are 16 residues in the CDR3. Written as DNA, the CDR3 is TGCGCCAGCAGCCGGGGTCGCCGGGAGGTCAGCGGGGAGCTGTTTTTT. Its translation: CASSRGRREVSGELFF.

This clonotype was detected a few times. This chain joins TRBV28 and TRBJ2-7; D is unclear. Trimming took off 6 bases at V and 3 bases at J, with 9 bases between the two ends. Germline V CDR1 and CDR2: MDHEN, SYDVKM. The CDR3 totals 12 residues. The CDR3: CASRQVGYEQYF. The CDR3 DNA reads TGTGCCAGCAGACAAGTAGGCTACGAGCAGTACTTC.

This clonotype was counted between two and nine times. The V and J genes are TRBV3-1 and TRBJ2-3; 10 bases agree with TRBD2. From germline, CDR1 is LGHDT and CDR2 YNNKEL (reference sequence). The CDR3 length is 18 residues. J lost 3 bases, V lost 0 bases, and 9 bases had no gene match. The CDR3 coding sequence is TGTGCCAGCAGCCAAGATAGAGCGGGAGGGCCCTCGACAGATACGCAGTATTTT. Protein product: CASSQDRAGGPSTDTQYF.

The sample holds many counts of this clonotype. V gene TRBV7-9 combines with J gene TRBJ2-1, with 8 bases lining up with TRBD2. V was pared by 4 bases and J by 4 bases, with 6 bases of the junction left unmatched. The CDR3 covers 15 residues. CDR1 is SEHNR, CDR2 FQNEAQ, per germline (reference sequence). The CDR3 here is CASSSGVAGYNEQFF. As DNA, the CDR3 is TGTGCCAGCAGCTCAGGGGTAGCGGGATACAATGAGCAGTTCTTC.

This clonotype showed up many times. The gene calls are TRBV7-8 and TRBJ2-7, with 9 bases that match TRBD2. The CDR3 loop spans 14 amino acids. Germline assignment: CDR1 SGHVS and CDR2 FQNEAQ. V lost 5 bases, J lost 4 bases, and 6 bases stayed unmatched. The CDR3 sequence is CASSPSSGIYEQYF. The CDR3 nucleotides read TGTGCCAGCAGCCCATCTAGCGGGATTTACGAGCAGTACTTC.